This T cell receptor beta chain was sequenced during a study of blood T cell repertoires in COVID-19. On the study more broadly: Samples of COVID-19 (acute and convalescent) were obtained from the United States, Italy and Spain. Nucleic acid was either cDNA or gDNA, and it came from T cells, B-cell-depleted T cells, or PBMCs.

Per the study methods: Using reference gene primer amplification, nucleated cell counts were estimated. Clones were read by immunoSEQ multiplex PCR, and TCRdb kept only the in-frame ones, dropping some. D and trimming were read from the DNA, whereas the V and J calls and clone size are those reported in that table. The sample carries 110,000 to 150,000 clones, more than 65% recorded once. The CDR3 consists of 14 residues. CDR1 and CDR2 (germline): LNHDA, SQIVND (reference sequence). Trimming took off 5 bases at V and 5 bases at J, with 10 bases between the two ends. The genes are TRBV19 and TRBJ1-6; the D gene is possibly TRBD1 (6 bases). Sample: peripheral blood. The source of this sequence is a man in his fifties or sixties with active or convalescent COVID-19. CDR3 in amino acids: CASSVSGDNSPLHF. CDR3 nucleotide sequence: TGTGCCAGTAGTGTTTCAGGGGATAATTCACCCCTCCACTTT.